This T cell receptor (beta chain) was observed in a study of response to subunit inactivated influenza vaccine. TCRdb re-derived calls from the RT-PCR reads in MiXCR, one entry per CDR3 protein. In the table there are approximately 730,000 distinct CDR3 sequences, roughly 13% of which are singletons. This clonotype was observed a handful of times. Antigen: not known. The study's findings and limits: Only a handful of new T cells, the authors suggested, are recruited with each seasonal influenza vaccination.

The germline V gene has CDR1 SNHLY and CDR2 FYNNEI. V was shortened by 8 bases and J by 8 bases, with 12 bases between the two germline ends. The CDR3 consists of 11 residues. Sequenced here: PBMCs from blood, sampled less than 15 days before vaccination. The clonotype originates from a man aged 45-65 years who received an inactivated influenza vaccine. The chain recombines TRBV2 with TRBJ1-1; D gene unclear. This CDR3 is CASLEVSEAFF. As DNA, the CDR3 is TGTGCCAGCCTCGAGGTGTCGGAAGCTTTCTTT.